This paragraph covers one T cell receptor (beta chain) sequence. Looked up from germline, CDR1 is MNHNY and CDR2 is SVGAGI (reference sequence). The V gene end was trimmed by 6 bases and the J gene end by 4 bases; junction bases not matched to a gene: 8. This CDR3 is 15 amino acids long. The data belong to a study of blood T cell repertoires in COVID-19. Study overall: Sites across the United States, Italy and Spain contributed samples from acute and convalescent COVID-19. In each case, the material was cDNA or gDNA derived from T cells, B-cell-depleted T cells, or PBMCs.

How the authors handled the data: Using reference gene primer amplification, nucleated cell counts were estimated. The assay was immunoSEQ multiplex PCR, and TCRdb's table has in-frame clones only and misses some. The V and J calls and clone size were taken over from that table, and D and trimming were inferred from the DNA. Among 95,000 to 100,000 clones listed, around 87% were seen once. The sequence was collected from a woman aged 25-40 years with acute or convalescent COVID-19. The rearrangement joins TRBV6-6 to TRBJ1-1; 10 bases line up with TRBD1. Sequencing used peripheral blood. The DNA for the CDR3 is TGTGCCAGCAGGGCAGACAGGGGGCGAATCACTGAAGCTTTCTTT. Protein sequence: CASRADRGRITEAFF.